A selection of T cell receptor beta chains follows, all from one sample in a study of hypomethylating agent response in myelodysplastic syndrome. Sequencing used immunoSEQ multiplex PCR; TCRdb keeps in-frame clones, though not all of them. There are approximately 5,800 clones in the sample; 83% occur only once, and 11% lies in the top ten. Sequenced here: bone marrow, sampled before or after starting hypomethylating agent treatment for myelodysplastic syndrome (not recorded which). Source of these receptors: a human donor with myelodysplastic syndrome. Both conserved end residues are part of each CDR3. The order of the fields is V gene, J gene, CDR3 protein.

>TRBV28|TRBJ1-4
CASSLSGTGETDEKLFF
>TRBV30|TRBJ2-3
CAWSATLAQDTQYF
>TRBV6-1|TRBJ2-7
CASSEVGGDEQYF
>TRBV5-1|TRBJ1-1
CASSPRGQAEAFF
>TRBV19|TRBJ2-3
CASSLGTIQGTDTQYF
>TRBV2|TRBJ1-2
CASYKRLTGRTNYGYTF
>TRBV18|TRBJ2-2
CASSPRRDPGELFF
>TRBV5-1|TRBJ2-5
CASSPGAGQETQYF
>TRBV27|TRBJ1-2
CASSKPGYGYTF
>TRBV19|TRBJ2-1
CASSRDSSYNEQFF
>TRBV7-8|TRBJ2-7
CASSLAWRSSPTSYEQYF
>TRBV4-1|TRBJ1-3
CASSQDLQTGVGNTIYF
>TRBV11-2|TRBJ1-4
CASSTGQVRDEKLFF
>TRBV7-2|-
CASSFDSGSSYEQYF
>TRBV28|TRBJ2-7
CATGDRSSYEQYF
>TRBV10-1|TRBJ2-7
CASSTNSYEQYF
>TRBV19|TRBJ2-3
CASSFYRGTSTDTQYF
>TRBV27|TRBJ2-7
CASSALRGEQYF
>TRBV4-1|TRBJ1-3
CASREGPTNGNTIYF
>TRBV4-2|TRBJ2-3
CASSQGELNVPTDTQYF
>TRBV6-1|TRBJ2-7
CASSDPGWSREQYF
>TRBV6-5|TRBJ2-2
CASSYSYGVQTGELFF
>TRBV7-8|TRBJ2-7
CASSLGPGSSYEQYF
>TRBV6-1|TRBJ2-5
CASSYPGGQETQYF
>TRBV27|TRBJ2-7
CASSLLAGGYEQYF
>TRBV27|TRBJ1-6
CASSLGRAYNSPLHF
>TRBV29-1|TRBJ2-5
CSVDGSSGGAWETQYF
>TRBV6-5|TRBJ1-1
CASSYRGSPGTEAFF
>TRBV6-1|TRBJ2-7
CASSDRQGDEQYF
>TRBV27|TRBJ1-3
CASSSRGLNSGNTIYF
>TRBV10-1|TRBJ2-3
CASKRDITDTQYF
>TRBV4-3|TRBJ1-2
CASSQTAGSYGYTF
>TRBV19|TRBJ1-1
CASSSLSLGSRTEAFF
>TRBV2|TRBJ2-3
CASSGQGSPKEDTQYF
>TRBV4-3|TRBJ2-6
CASSQVQTLSGANVLTF
>TRBV28|TRBJ2-4
CASSLPLGQGGIQYF
>TRBV9|TRBJ2-1
CASSVYGGLSYNEQFF
>TRBV28|TRBJ1-1
CASSLPASARNTEAFF
>TRBV7-2|TRBJ2-7
CASSLGIGGSYEQYF
>TRBV18|TRBJ2-5
CASSPSYGQSQETQYF
>TRBV4-1|-
CASSQELAGATYEQYF
>TRBV19|TRBJ1-1
CASTTGGAVNTEAFF
>TRBV30|TRBJ1-6
CAWSEAGRKVSPLHF
>TRBV29-1|TRBJ2-1
CSVEGGSGGYNEQFF
>TRBV6-4|TRBJ2-1
CASSGGAEAVVSEQFF